Listed here are 11 T cell receptor beta chains from one sample, sequenced in a study of Ad26.COV2.S vaccination and SARS-CoV-2 variants. Assay used: immunoSEQ multiplex PCR; TCRdb lists only in-frame clones, some missing. The sample shows hundreds of thousands of clones, about nine tenths of them seen only once. The sample's treatment: around 19 received Ad26.COV2.S at low or high dose, single or two shots; 5 received placebo; per-sample allocation not given. The investigators took samples on day 63 after the first vaccine or placebo injection. This material consisted of peripheral blood, taken in a trial of Ad26.COV2.S vaccine versus placebo. These receptor sequences come from a person between 18 and 65 years old who received the Ad26.COV2.S COVID-19 vaccine or a placebo.

The chain has TRBV6-5 and TRBJ2-7, with 7 bases matching TRBD1. Per germline, CDR1 MNHEY and CDR2 SVGAGI. J gave up 3 bases and V 6 bases, and 8 bases lay outside the gene matches. This CDR3 region has 14 residues. CDR3 in DNA: TGTGCCAGCAGGGGGGACAGCGGAGTCTACGAGCAGTACTTC. It specifies CASRGDSGVYEQYF.

CDR3 nucleotide sequence: TGTGCCAGCAGCCAGGACAGGACTAGCGTAGATACGCAGTATTTT. Amino acid sequence: CASSQDRTSVDTQYF. The genes are TRBV7-8 and TRBJ2-3, with 9 bases matching TRBD2. The CDR3 has 15 amino acids. Trimming took 5 bases from V and 5 from J; bases not matched to a gene: 8. CDR1 and CDR2 from the germline V gene are SGHVS and FQNEAQ.

The rearrangement uses TRBV5-1 and TRBJ1-1; D possibly corresponds to TRBD1 (6 bases). V lost 2 bases and J 9 bases, leaving 11 bases between the germline ends. The CDR3 runs 12 residues. The germline gives CDR1 SGHRS, CDR2 YFSETQ. In DNA, the CDR3 is TGCGCCAGCAGCTTAACCGGGACACAAGCTTTCTTT. Translated, it gives CASSLTGTQAFF.

On this clone itself: Other DNA variants within this sample encode the same CDR3. The rearrangement uses TRBV5-1 and TRBJ1-1; D unresolved. V dropped 0 bases and J dropped 0 bases, with 3 bases sitting between them. The V gene's germline CDR1 is SGHRS and CDR2 YFSETQ. The CDR3 totals 13 residues. CDR3 nucleotides: TGCGCCAGCAGCTTGGCGCTGAACACTGAAGCTTTCTTT. Translating it yields CASSLALNTEAFF.

This sequence joins TRBV30 and TRBJ1-2; 7 bases map to TRBD1. Germline V gene data show CDR1 as GTSNPN and CDR2 as SVGIG (reference sequence). V was clipped by 4 bases and J by 0 bases; unmatched bases: 5. The length of the CDR3 is 14 residues. The CDR3 loop is CAWTGTATNYGYTF. The DNA of the CDR3 is TGTGCCTGGACCGGGACAGCTACTAACTATGGCTACACCTTC.

The rearrangement joins TRBV27 to TRBJ2-2; D is tentatively TRBD1 or TRBD2 (5 bases each). Looked up from germline, CDR1 is MNHEY and CDR2 is SMNVEV (reference sequence). The CDR3 spans 15 residues. Trimming removed 1 base at V and 8 bases at J, with 14 bases between. The CDR3 DNA sequence: TGTGCCAGCAGTTTATTATCGGGGACGAGGGGGGAGCTGTTTTTT. This gives the protein CASSLLSGTRGELFF.

This sequence joins TRBV3-1 (or the pseudogene TRBV3-2) and TRBJ2-7, with D perhaps matching TRBD2 (6 bases). CDR1 is LGHDT and CDR2 is YNNKEL in the germline V gene (reference sequence). This CDR3 has 13 amino acids. With 6 bases removed from V and 0 bases from J, the gap between germline ends came to 9 bases. The chain's CDR3 is CASRPAGSYEQYF. The CDR3 DNA reads as TGTGCCAGCAGGCCAGCGGGCTCCTACGAGCAGTACTTC.

The V and J genes are TRBV7-9 and TRBJ1-1; unclear D gene. Germline V gene data show CDR1 as SEHNR and CDR2 as FQNEAQ (reference sequence). The CDR3 covers 13 residues. V was clipped by 6 bases and J by 1 base, with 9 bases between them. CDR3 sequence (DNA): TGTGCCAGCAGGCCTTTACGGAACACTGAAGCTTTCTTT. This sequence encodes CASRPLRNTEAFF.

The chain couples TRBV7-9 to TRBJ2-7; 9 bases match TRBD1. This CDR3 spans 14 amino acids. From germline, CDR1 is SEHNR and CDR2 FQNEAQ (reference sequence). Germline trimming cut 5 bases from V and 5 bases from J; bases unmatched to any gene: 7. CDR3 nucleotide sequence: TGTGCCAGCAGCCTCGGGACAGGGTATAACGAGCAGTACTTC. As protein: CASSLGTGYNEQYF.

This clone was seen only once. V gene TRBV7-6 combines with J gene TRBJ1-5; TRBD1 is a possible D gene (5 bases). Germline V gene data show CDR1 as SGHVS and CDR2 as FNYEAQ. Trimming took 5 bases from V and 0 from J, leaving 11 bases between them. CDR3 size: 15 residues. In DNA, the CDR3 is TGTGCCAGCAGCCCCGGGACGGATAGCAATCAGCCCCAGCATTTT. It codes for CASSPGTDSNQPQHF. The full variable domain, completed using reference TRBV7-6 and TRBJ1-5, is GAGVSQSPRYKVTKRGQDVALRCDPISGHVSLYWYRQALGQGPEFLTYFNYEAQQDKSGLPNDRFSAERPEGSISTLTIQRTEQRDSAMYRCASSPGTDSNQPQHFGDGTRLSIL.

The chain is built from TRBV21-1 and TRBJ2-7; the table's TRBD2 call for D was not verified on the DNA. TRBV21-1 is a known pseudogene. The CDR3 is 22 amino acids. This CDR3 is CASSKGGLHGTARKKSSYEQYF. Here the CDR3 DNA reads TGTGCCAGCAGCAAAGGAGGGCTACATGGCACCGCAAGGAAAAAGAGCTCCTACGAGCAGTACTTC.